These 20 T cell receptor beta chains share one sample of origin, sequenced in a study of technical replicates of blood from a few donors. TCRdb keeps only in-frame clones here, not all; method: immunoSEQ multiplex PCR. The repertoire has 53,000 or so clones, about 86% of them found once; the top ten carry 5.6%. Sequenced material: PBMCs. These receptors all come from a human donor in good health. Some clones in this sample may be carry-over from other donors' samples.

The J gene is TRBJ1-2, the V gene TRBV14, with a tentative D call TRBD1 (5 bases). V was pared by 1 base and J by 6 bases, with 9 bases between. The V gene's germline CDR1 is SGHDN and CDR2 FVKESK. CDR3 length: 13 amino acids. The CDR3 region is CASSQARAHGYTF. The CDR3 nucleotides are TGTGCCAGCAGCCAAGCCAGGGCCCATGGCTACACCTTC.

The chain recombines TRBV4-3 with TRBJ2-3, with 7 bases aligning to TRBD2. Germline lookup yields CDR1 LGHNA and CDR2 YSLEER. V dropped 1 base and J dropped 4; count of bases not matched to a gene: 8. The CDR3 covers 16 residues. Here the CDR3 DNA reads TGCGCCAGCAGCCAAGGAACGGGGGGAGGGGCAGATACGCAGTATTTT. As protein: CASSQGTGGGADTQYF.

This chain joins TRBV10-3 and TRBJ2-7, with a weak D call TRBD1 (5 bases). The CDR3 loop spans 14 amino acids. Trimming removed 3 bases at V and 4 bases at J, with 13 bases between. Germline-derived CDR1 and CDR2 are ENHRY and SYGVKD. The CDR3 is CAISDRVSAYEQYF. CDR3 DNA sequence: TGTGCCATCAGTGACAGGGTTTCTGCTTACGAGCAGTACTTC.

CDR3: CASSGGIGVSTDTQYF. The CDR3 DNA is TGTGCCAGCAGCGGGGGCATAGGGGTCAGCACAGATACGCAGTATTTT. V gene TRBV9 combines with J gene TRBJ2-3; tentative D call: TRBD1 (5 bases). There are 16 residues in the CDR3. CDR1 is SGDLS, CDR2 YYNGEE, per germline. With 3 bases removed from V and 0 bases from J, the gap between germline ends came to 14 bases.

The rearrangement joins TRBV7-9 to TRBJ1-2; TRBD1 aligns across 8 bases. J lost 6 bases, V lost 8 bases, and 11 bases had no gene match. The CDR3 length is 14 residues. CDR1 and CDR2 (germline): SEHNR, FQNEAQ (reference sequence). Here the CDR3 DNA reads TGTGCCAGCGGCACTATTCAGGGGGCGGATGGCTACACCTTC. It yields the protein CASGTIQGADGYTF.

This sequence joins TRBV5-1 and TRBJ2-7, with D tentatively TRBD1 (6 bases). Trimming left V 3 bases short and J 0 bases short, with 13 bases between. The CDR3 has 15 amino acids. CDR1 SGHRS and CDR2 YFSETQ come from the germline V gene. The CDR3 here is CASSSRGSSSYEQYF. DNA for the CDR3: TGCGCCAGCAGCTCCAGGGGTAGCAGCTCCTACGAGCAGTACTTC.

The CDR3 DNA sequence: TGTGCCACCAGCAGAGGGGGGGTGGAGACAGATACGCAGTATTTT. Protein sequence: CATSRGGVETDTQYF. This rearrangement joins TRBV15 to TRBJ2-3; possible D gene TRBD2, 6 bases. Germline CDR1 reads LNHNV; CDR2 reads YYDKDF (reference sequence). V was clipped by 1 base and J by 3 bases, with 11 bases between them. CDR3 length equals 15 residues.

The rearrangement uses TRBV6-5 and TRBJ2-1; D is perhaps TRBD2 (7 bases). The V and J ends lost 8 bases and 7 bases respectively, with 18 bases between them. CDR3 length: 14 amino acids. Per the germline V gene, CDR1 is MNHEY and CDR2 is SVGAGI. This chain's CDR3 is CASGEGGGRNEQFF. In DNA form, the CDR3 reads TGTGCCAGCGGTGAAGGCGGGGGCCGTAATGAGCAGTTCTTC.

This chain's CDR3 is CAWNPGQGLWNEKLFF. Written as DNA, the CDR3 is TGTGCCTGGAACCCTGGACAGGGTTTATGGAATGAAAAACTGTTTTTT. This chain links TRBV30 with TRBJ1-4; TRBD1 aligns across 8 bases. CDR1 is GTSNPN and CDR2 is SVGIG in the germline V gene (reference sequence). The length of the CDR3 is 16 residues. Losses at the gene ends were 4 bases for V and 5 bases for J; bases not matched to a gene: 12.

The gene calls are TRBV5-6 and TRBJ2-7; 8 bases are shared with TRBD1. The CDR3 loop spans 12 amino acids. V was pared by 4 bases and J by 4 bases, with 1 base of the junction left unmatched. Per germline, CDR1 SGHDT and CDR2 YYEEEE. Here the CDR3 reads CASSHRGYEQYF. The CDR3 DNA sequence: TGTGCCAGCAGCCACAGGGGGTACGAGCAGTACTTC.

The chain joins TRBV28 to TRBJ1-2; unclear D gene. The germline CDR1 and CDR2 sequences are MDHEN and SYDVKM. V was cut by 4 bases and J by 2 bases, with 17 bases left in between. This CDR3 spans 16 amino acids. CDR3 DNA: TGTGCCAGCAGTTACCCTACCCCCGCCGGGAACTATGGCTACACCTTC. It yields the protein CASSYPTPAGNYGYTF.

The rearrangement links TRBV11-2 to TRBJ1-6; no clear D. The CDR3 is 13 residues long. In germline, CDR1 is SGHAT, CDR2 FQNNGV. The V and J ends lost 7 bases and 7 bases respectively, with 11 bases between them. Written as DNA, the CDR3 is TGTGCCAGCACCCAGGAAGTGAATTCACCCCTCCACTTT. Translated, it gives CASTQEVNSPLHF.

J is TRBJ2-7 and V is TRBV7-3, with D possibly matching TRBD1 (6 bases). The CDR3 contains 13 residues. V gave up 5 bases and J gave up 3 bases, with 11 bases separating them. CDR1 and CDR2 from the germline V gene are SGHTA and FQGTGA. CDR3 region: CASSPATGYEQYF. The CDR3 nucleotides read TGTGCCAGCAGCCCCGCGACAGGCTACGAGCAGTACTTC.

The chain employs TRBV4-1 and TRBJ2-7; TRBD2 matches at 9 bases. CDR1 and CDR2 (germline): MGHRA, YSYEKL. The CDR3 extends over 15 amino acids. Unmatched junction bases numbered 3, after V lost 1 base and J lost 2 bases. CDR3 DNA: TGCGCCAGCAGCCAAGGGGCGGGAGGGCCCTACGAGCAGTACTTC. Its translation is CASSQGAGGPYEQYF.

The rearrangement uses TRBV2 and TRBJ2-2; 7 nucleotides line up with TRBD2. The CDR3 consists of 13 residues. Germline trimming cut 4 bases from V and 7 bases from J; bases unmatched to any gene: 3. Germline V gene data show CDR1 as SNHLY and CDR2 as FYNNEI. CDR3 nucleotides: TGTGCCAGCAGTGTTCAGCGGGGCGGGGAGCTGTTTTTT. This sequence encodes CASSVQRGGELFF.

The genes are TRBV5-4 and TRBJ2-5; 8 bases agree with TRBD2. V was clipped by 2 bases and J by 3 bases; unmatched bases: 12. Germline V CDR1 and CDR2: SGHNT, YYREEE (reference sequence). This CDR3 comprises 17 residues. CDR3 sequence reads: CASSFLRGGEREETQYF. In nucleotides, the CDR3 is TGTGCCAGCAGCTTTTTACGGGGGGGCGAGAGAGAAGAGACCCAGTACTTC.

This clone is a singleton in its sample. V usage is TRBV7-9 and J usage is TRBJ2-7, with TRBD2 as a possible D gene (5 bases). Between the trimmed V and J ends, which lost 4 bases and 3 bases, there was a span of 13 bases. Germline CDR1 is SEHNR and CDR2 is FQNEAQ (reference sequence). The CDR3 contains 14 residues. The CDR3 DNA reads TGTGCCAGCAGCTCAGGAGGCCCTTTCTACGAGCAGTACTTC. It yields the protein CASSSGGPFYEQYF.

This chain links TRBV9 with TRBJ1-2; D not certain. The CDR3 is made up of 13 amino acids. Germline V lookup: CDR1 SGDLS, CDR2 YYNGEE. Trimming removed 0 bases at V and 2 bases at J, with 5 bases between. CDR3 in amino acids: CASSVDENYGYTF. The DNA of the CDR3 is TGTGCCAGCAGCGTAGACGAGAACTATGGCTACACCTTC.

In DNA form, the CDR3 reads TGTGCCAGCAGCCCGGGAGAGGCCTACAATGAGCAGTTCTTC. This encodes CASSPGEAYNEQFF. The rearrangement uses TRBV9 and TRBJ2-1; a weak D match, TRBD2 (6 bases). The V and J ends lost 4 bases and 2 bases respectively, with 10 bases between them. CDR1 and CDR2 (germline): SGDLS, YYNGEE. CDR3 length: 14 amino acids.

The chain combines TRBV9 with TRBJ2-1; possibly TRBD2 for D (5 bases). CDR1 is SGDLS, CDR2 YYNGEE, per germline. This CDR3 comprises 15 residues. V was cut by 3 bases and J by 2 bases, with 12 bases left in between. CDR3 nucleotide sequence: TGTGCCAGCAGCGCTAGCCCAAGACCCTACAATGAGCAGTTCTTC. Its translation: CASSASPRPYNEQFF.